One and the same sample provided the 10 T cell receptor beta chains below, sequenced in a study of memory CD4+ T cells and cytomegalovirus serostatus. The data were produced by immunoSEQ multiplex PCR, yet TCRdb's version contains in-frame clones alone and is incomplete. The sample consists of roughly 50,000 clones, 82% of them appearing once. Single viable CD3+CD4+CD8-CD45RO+ cells were sorted as the memory CD4+ T cells. Sample: memory CD4+ T cells from blood. Receptor source: an adult in good health and CMV-seronegative. Some clones in this sample may be carry-over from other donors' samples.

The rearrangement links TRBV5-1 to TRBJ1-1; TRBD1 might be the D (5 bases). From germline, CDR1 is SGHRS and CDR2 YFSETQ. The CDR3 is made up of 16 amino acids. V gave up 0 bases and J gave up 6 bases, with 18 bases separating them. The CDR3 loop is CASSLAGQVGGAEAFF. For the CDR3, the DNA is TGCGCCAGCAGCTTGGCCGGGCAGGTCGGGGGGGCTGAAGCTTTCTTT.

This clone is a singleton in its sample. The chain recombines TRBV27 with TRBJ1-3; D call uncertain. Germline CDR1 and CDR2: MNHEY and SMNVEV (reference sequence). This CDR3 has 17 residues. V gave up 5 bases and J gave up 0 bases, with 17 bases separating them. DNA of the CDR3: TGTGCCAGCAGTCTGAATTTTCGACAAAGCTCTGGAAACACCATATATTTT. It codes for CASSLNFRQSSGNTIYF.

The sample holds one count of this clone. V is TRBV7-2 and J is TRBJ2-2, with D perhaps TRBD1 (6 bases). There are 15 residues in the CDR3. Germline V gives CDR1 SGHTA, CDR2 FQGNSA. Trimming stripped 2 bases from V and 6 bases from J, with 13 bases between. CDR3 region: CASSLSTGYPGELFF. CDR3 DNA sequence: TGTGCCAGCAGCTTAAGTACAGGGTACCCCGGGGAGCTGTTTTTT.

The chain combines TRBV11-2 with TRBJ2-5; TRBD2 aligns across 8 bases. The CDR3 is made up of 13 amino acids. Germline V gene data show CDR1 as SGHAT and CDR2 as FQNNGV. With V trimmed by 0 bases and J by 14 bases, 8 bases remained unmatched. The DNA of the CDR3 is TGTGCCAGCAGCTTAGATCGTAGCGGGATGCTCTACTTC. Its translation is CASSLDRSGMLYF.

The CDR3 reads CASSLWQNTEAFF. The CDR3 DNA sequence: TGTGCCAGCAGCTTATGGCAGAACACTGAAGCTTTCTTT. The chain has TRBV7-2 and TRBJ1-1; D not resolved. Per germline, CDR1 SGHTA and CDR2 FQGNSA. The ends were cut back, 2 bases at V and 1 base at J, with 5 bases in the middle. The CDR3 has 13 amino acids.

The CDR3 nucleotides are TGTGCCAGCTCACCAACCCTCACCGAAAACATTCAGTACTTC. Its protein product is CASSPTLTENIQYF. The chain recombines TRBV18 with TRBJ2-4, with unresolved D. This CDR3 is built from 14 residues. V was pared by 2 bases and J by 5 bases, with 10 bases between. The germline V gene has CDR1 KGHSH and CDR2 LQKENI.

This chain joins TRBV15 and TRBJ1-5, with D unclear. The CDR3 runs 13 residues. The germline gives CDR1 LNHNV, CDR2 YYDKDF (reference sequence). The V end lost 0 bases, the J end lost 3 bases, and 3 bases lay between the germline ends. For the CDR3, the DNA is TGTGCCACCAGCAGAGATAACAATCAGCCCCAGCATTTT. Protein sequence: CATSRDNNQPQHF.

V gene TRBV19 combines with J gene TRBJ1-5; D ambiguous. Trimming took 7 bases from V and 5 from J, leaving 12 bases between them. Germline CDR1 is LNHDA and CDR2 is SQIVND (reference sequence). This CDR3 has 13 amino acids. CDR3 DNA: TGTGCCAGTAAAAAGCTTGGGGATCAGCCCCAGCATTTT. It is translated as CASKKLGDQPQHF.

This chain connects TRBV27 to TRBJ2-3, with D perhaps assigned TRBD1 or TRBD2 (5 bases each). The germline CDR1 and CDR2 sequences are MNHEY and SMNVEV (reference sequence). The CDR3 loop spans 18 amino acids. Trimming left V 5 bases short and J 3 bases short, with 24 bases between. The DNA of the CDR3 is TGTGCCAGCAGTCCCAACAGGTTCCGCCGGGGTAAGACAGATACGCAGTATTTT. It encodes CASSPNRFRRGKTDTQYF.

The chain has TRBV6-4 and TRBJ2-5, with D possibly being TRBD2 (5 bases). There are 12 residues in the CDR3. Trimming pared 6 bases from V and 5 bases from J, leaving 10 bases between. CDR1 MRHNA and CDR2 SNTAGT come from the germline V gene. The DNA of the CDR3 is TGTGCCAGCAGGTCGGGCGGGGAGACCCAGTACTTC. Translated, it gives CASRSGGETQYF.